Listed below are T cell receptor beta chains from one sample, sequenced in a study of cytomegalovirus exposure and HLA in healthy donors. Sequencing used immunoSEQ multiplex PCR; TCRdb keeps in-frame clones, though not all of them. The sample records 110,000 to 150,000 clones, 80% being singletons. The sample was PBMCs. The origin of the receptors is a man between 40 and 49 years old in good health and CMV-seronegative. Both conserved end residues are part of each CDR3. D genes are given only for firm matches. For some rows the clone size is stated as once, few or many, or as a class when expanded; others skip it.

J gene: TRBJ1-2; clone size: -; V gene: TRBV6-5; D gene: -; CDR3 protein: CASSYSVGGGIYGYTF; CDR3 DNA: TGTGCCAGCAGTTACTCCGTCGGGGGTGGAATCTATGGCTACACCTTC
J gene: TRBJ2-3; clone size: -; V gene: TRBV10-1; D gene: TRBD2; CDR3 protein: CASSESPGGPDTQYF; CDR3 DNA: TGCGCCAGCAGTGAGTCACCGGGGGGGCCAGATACGCAGTATTTT
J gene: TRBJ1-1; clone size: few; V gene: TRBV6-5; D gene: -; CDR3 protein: CASIKSGGVNTEAFF; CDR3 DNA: TGTGCCAGCATCAAATCCGGGGGGGTGAACACTGAAGCTTTCTTT
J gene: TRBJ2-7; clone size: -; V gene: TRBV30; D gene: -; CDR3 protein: CAWSVLEKQYF; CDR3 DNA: TGTGCCTGGAGTGTATTGGAGAAGCAGTACTTC
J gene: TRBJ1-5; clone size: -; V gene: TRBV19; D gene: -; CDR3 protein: CASIGGAGVEPQHF; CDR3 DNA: TGTGCCAGTATTGGAGGGGCCGGGGTTGAGCCCCAGCATTTT
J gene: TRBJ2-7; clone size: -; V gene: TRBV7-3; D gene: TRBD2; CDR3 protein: CASSLGPTSFDEQYF; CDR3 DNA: TGTGCCAGCAGCTTGGGGCCGACTAGCTTCGACGAGCAGTACTTC
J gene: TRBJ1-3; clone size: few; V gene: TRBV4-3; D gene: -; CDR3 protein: CASSQGTGGNTIYF; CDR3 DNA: TGCGCCAGCAGCCAAGGAACAGGGGGAAACACCATATATTTT
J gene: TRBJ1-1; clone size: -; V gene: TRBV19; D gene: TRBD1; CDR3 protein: CASRETGGYTEAFF; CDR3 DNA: TGTGCCAGTAGGGAGACAGGGGGCTATACTGAAGCTTTCTTT
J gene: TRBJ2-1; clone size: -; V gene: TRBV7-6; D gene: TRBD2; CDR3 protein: CASSLSSYRRGGLSVEQFF; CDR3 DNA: TGTGCCAGCAGCTTAAGTTCATATCGGCGGGGGGGACTATCGGTTGAGCAGTTCTTC
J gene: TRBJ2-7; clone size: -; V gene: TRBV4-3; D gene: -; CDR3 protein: CASSQDGGYEQYF; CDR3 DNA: TGCGCCAGCAGCCAAGACGGGGGCTACGAGCAGTACTTC
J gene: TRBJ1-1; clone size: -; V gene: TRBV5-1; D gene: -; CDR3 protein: CASSLFAGVNTEAFF; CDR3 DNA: TGCGCCAGCAGCTTGTTTGCAGGGGTGAACACTGAAGCTTTCTTT
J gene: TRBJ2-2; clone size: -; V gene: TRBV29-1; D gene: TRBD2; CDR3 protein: CSVTPGLAAGELFF; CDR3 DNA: TGCAGCGTTACACCGGGACTAGCAGCCGGGGAGCTGTTTTTT
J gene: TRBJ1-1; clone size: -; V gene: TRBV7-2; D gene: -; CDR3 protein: CASSRQVSLFTEAFF; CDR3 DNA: TGTGCCAGCAGCAGACAGGTGTCTCTGTTCACTGAAGCTTTCTTT
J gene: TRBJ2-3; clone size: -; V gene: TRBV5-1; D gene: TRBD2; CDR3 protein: CASSRGTSGYTDTQYF; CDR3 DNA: TGCGCCAGCAGCCGAGGGACTAGCGGGTACACAGATACGCAGTATTTT
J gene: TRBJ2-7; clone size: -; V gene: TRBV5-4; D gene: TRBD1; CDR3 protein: CASSLPGTGTYEQYF; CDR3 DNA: TGTGCCAGCAGCCTTCCCGGGACAGGGACCTACGAGCAGTACTTC
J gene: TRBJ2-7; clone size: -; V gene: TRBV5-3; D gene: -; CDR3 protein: CARSLSFYEQYF; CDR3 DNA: TGTGCCAGAAGCTTGAGCTTCTACGAGCAGTACTTC
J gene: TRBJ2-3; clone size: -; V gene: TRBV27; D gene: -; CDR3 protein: CASSKEAGSGADTQYF; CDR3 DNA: TGTGCCAGCAGTAAGGAGGCAGGTAGTGGGGCAGATACGCAGTATTTT
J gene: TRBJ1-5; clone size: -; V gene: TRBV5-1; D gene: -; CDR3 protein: CASSLKPQDSNQPQHF; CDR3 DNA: TGCGCCAGCAGCTTGAAACCACAGGATAGCAATCAGCCCCAGCATTTT
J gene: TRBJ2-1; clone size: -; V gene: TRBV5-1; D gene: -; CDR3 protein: CASSPELGHEQFF; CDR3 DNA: TGCGCCAGCAGCCCAGAACTAGGTCATGAGCAGTTCTTC
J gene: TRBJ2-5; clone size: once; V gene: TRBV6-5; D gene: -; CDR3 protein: CASSYSTHTQETQYF; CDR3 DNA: TGTGCCAGCAGTTACTCCACTCATACGCAAGAGACCCAGTACTTC
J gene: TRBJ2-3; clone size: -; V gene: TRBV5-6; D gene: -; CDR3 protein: CASSLDSSTDTQYF; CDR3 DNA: TGTGCCAGCAGCCTAGACAGTAGCACAGATACGCAGTATTTT
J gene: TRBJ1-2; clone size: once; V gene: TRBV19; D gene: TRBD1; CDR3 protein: CASSVGQPLYGYTF; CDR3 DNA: TGTGCCAGTAGTGTGGGACAGCCTCTCTATGGCTACACCTTC
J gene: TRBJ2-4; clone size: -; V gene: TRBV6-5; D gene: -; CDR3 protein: CASSATQVTKNIQYF; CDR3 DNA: TGTGCCAGCAGTGCGACCCAGGTTACCAAAAACATTCAGTACTTC
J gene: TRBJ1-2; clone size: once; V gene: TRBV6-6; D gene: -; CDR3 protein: CASRVGDYGYTF; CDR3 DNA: TGTGCCAGCAGGGTCGGGGACTATGGCTACACCTTC
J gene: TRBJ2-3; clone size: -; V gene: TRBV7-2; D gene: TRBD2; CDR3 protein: CASMDGGMPDTQYF; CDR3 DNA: TGTGCCAGCATGGACGGGGGGATGCCAGATACGCAGTATTTT
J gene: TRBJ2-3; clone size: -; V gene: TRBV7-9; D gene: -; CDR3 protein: CASSPLDTQYF; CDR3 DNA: TGTGCCAGCAGCCCCCTAGATACGCAGTATTTT
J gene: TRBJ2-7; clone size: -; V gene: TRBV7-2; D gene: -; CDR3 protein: CASSLRGATSYEQYF; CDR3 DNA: TGTGCCAGCAGCCTACGAGGAGCGACCTCCTACGAGCAGTACTTC
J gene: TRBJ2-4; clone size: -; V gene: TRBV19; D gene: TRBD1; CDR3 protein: CASSMAGGAAKNIQYF; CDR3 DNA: TGTGCCAGTAGTATGGCAGGGGGCGCAGCCAAAAACATTCAGTACTTC
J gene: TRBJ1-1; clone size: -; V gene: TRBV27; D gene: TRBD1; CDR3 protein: CASRYGQGGKTEAFF; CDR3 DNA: TGTGCCAGCAGATACGGACAGGGAGGGAAGACTGAAGCTTTCTTT
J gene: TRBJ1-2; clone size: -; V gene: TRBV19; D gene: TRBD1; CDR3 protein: CASVDRVSLYGYTF; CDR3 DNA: TGTGCCAGCGTCGACAGGGTCTCTCTCTATGGCTACACCTTC
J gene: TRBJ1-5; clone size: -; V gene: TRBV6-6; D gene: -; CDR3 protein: CASSLRDSNQPQHF; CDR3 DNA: TGTGCCAGCAGCCTCAGGGATAGCAATCAGCCCCAGCATTTT
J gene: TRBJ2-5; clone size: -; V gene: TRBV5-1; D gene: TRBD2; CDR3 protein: CASSLGGLAGETQYF; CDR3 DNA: TGCGCCAGCAGCTTGGGGGGACTAGCCGGAGAGACCCAGTACTTC
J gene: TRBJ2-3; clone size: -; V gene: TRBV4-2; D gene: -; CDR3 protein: CASSQDTSTDTQYF; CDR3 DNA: TGTGCCAGCAGCCAAGATACTAGCACAGATACGCAGTATTTT
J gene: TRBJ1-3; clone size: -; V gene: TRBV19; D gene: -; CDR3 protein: CASSITSGNTIYF; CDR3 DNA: TGTGCCAGTAGTATCACTTCCGGAAACACCATATATTTT
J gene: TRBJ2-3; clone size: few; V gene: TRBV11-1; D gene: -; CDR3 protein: CASSLRAGGYTDTQYF; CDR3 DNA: TGTGCCAGCAGCTTGCGGGCAGGGGGGTACACAGATACGCAGTATTTT
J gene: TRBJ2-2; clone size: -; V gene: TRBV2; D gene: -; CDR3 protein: CASRGQTLNTGELFF; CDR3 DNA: TGTGCCAGCAGAGGACAGACCTTAAACACCGGGGAGCTGTTTTTT
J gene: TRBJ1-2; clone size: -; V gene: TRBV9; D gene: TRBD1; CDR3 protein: CASSVVGQGTAGYTF; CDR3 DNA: TGTGCCAGCAGCGTAGTGGGACAGGGGACTGCTGGCTACACCTTC
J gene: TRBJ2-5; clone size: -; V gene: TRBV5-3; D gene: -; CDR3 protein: CARSSPETQYF; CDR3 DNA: TGTGCCAGAAGCTCCCCGGAGACCCAGTACTTC
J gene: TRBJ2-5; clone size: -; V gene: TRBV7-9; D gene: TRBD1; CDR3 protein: CASSLGSGTGGGETQYF; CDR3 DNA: TGTGCCAGCAGCTTAGGGTCCGGGACAGGGGGCGGAGAGACCCAGTACTTC
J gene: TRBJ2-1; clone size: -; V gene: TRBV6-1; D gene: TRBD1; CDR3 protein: CASSAPGQGSNEQFF; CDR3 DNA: TGTGCCAGCAGTGCCCCTGGACAGGGTAGTAATGAGCAGTTCTTC
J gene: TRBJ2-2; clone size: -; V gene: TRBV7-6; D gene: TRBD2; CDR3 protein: CASSPRPSGGHNGNTGELFF; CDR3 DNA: TGTGCCAGCAGCCCCCGCCCTAGCGGAGGCCACAACGGAAACACCGGGGAGCTGTTTTTT
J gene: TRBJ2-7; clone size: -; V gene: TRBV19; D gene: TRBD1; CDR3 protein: CASSMGQGYEQYF; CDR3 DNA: TGTGCCAGTAGTATGGGACAGGGGTACGAGCAGTACTTC
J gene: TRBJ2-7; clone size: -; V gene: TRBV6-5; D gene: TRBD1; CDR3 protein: CASSPLGQEEDEQYF; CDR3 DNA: TGTGCCAGCAGTCCCCTTGGACAGGAGGAAGACGAGCAGTACTTC
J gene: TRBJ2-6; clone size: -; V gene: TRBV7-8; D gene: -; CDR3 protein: CASSPGSGANVLTF; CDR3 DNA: TGTGCCAGCAGCCCGGGGTCTGGGGCCAACGTCCTGACTTTC
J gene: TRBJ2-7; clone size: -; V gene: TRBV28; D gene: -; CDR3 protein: CASSSQGRGTYEQYF; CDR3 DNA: TGTGCCAGCAGTTCCCAGGGGCGGGGGACCTACGAGCAGTACTTC